One sample yielded the 13 T cell receptor beta chains listed below, sequenced in a study of blood T cells in healthy people across ages. Alongside a J-beta primer mix, a sample-barcoded 5' primer served in a second PCR lasting roughly 6 to 11 cycles. TCRdb ran MiXCR on the 5' RACE reads and lists one entry per CDR3 protein. The sample yields about 1,600,000 distinct CDR3 sequences, 42% seen once. What was sequenced was blood. The origin of the receptors is a woman under 30 in good health.

This clonotype appeared a few times. The DNA is left out, because the CDR3 cannot be placed on it with certainty; the CDR3 is given as TCRdb lists it. The chain has TRBV21-1 and TRBJ2-7; no DNA check was done on the table's D call, TRBD2. TRBV21-1 is a documented pseudogene. Termini included, the CDR3 measures 18 amino acids. CDR3 in amino acids: CASSKGNWVAGGSYEQYF.

This clonotype turned up a few times. This sequence joins TRBV12-3 or TRBV12-4 and TRBJ1-1, with D uncertain. This CDR3 contains 15 residues. The V gene lost 4 bases and the J gene lost 0 bases, with 12 bases spanning the gap. The CDR3 region is CASSSAGPVNTEAFF. The CDR3 DNA reads as TGTGCCAGCAGTTCTGCTGGGCCCGTGAACACTGAAGCTTTCTTT.

The rearrangement uses TRBV12-3 or TRBV12-4 and TRBJ2-3; weak D call: TRBD2 (5 bases). V lost 3 bases, J lost 4 bases, and 20 bases lay in between. The CDR3 is made up of 17 amino acids. The CDR3 here is CASSFGSTPRRPDTQYF. In DNA form, the CDR3 reads TGTGCCAGCAGTTTCGGGTCTACCCCCAGGAGGCCAGATACGCAGTATTTT.

The rearrangement links TRBV10-3 to TRBJ1-1, with D unclear. Germline V CDR1 and CDR2: ENHRY, SYGVKD. This CDR3 is 13 amino acids long. Trimming cost V 6 bases and J 5 bases, with 13 bases left between them. The CDR3 protein is CAISGVGLTEAFF. CDR3 DNA: TGTGCCATCAGCGGAGTGGGGTTGACTGAAGCTTTCTTT.

The V and J genes are TRBV29-1 and TRBJ1-3, with D possibly TRBD1 on 6 matching bases. The CDR3 consists of 14 residues. Trimming shortened V by 4 bases and J by 3 bases, and 13 bases separated the two germline ends. Looked up from germline, CDR1 is SQVTM and CDR2 is ANQGSEA. CDR3 sequence (DNA): TGCAGCGTTGGTTCCGGACAGCTTGGAAACACCATATATTTT. Translated, it gives CSVGSGQLGNTIYF.

This clonotype turned up a few times. This rearrangement joins TRBV10-3 to TRBJ2-1; 7 bases fit TRBD2. The CDR3 has 15 amino acids. The junction had 14 bases not matched to a gene; V was cut back by 8 bases and J by 7 bases. CDR1 ENHRY and CDR2 SYGVKD come from the germline V gene. The CDR3 region has the DNA TGTGCCATCGCTGACCCGAGCTGGGGGGGGAATGAGCAGTTCTTC. As protein: CAIADPSWGGNEQFF.

This chain uses TRBV10-3 with TRBJ2-5; 8 positions match TRBD1. The CDR3 covers 15 residues. The germline V gene has CDR1 ENHRY and CDR2 SYGVKD. The V gene end was trimmed by 6 bases and the J gene end by 5 bases; junction bases not matched to a gene: 11. The CDR3 bases are TGTGCCATCAGCCCCGGCCCAGGGGGCGGGGAGACCCAGTACTTC. Translating gives CAISPGPGGGETQYF.

This clonotype appeared a few times. The V and J genes are TRBV20-1 and TRBJ2-3; D is uncertain. CDR3 length equals 14 residues. Trimming pared 6 bases from V and 1 base from J, leaving 14 bases between. CDR1 and CDR2 (germline): DFQATT, SNEGSKA (reference sequence). The CDR3 nucleotides are TGCAGTGCCACACCTATTGGAGGCACAGATACGCAGTATTTT. The encoded protein is CSATPIGGTDTQYF.

A remark on this clonotype: One base away lies a much larger clone, so this may be a sequencing read error. This chain connects TRBV12-3 or TRBV12-4 to TRBJ2-1; TRBD2 aligns across 7 bases. This CDR3 comprises 15 residues. V lost 8 bases and J lost 13; bases outside the gene matches: 20. CDR3 coding DNA: TGTGCCAGCGGTGCTTTGGCGGGAGTTACAGAGACCCAGTTCTTC. This sequence encodes CASGALAGVTETQFF.

This clonotype was observed once. The chain carries TRBV11-1 and TRBJ2-1, with D possibly being TRBD1 or TRBD2 (6 bases each). The V end was cut by 4 bases, the J end by 9 bases, with 16 bases between. Germline V gives CDR1 SGHAT, CDR2 FQDESV (reference sequence). The CDR3 is 14 amino acids. The CDR3 loop is CASSSAVGGGEQFF. The CDR3 nucleotides are TGTGCCAGCAGCTCCGCCGTGGGGGGCGGTGAGCAGTTCTTC. Full variable domain (outside the CDR3, taken from reference TRBV11-1 and TRBJ2-1): EAEVAQSPRYKITEKSQAVAFWCDPISGHATLYWYRQILGQGPELLVQFQDESVVDDSQLPKDRFSAERLKGVDSTLKIQPAELGDSAMYLCASSSAVGGGEQFFGPGTRLTVL.

The J gene is TRBJ2-1, the V gene TRBV29-1; D may be TRBD1 or TRBD2 (6 bases each). Germline assignment: CDR1 SQVTM and CDR2 ANQGSEA. There are 14 residues in the CDR3. Deletions cut 5 bases from V and 7 bases from J, with 18 bases between. For the CDR3, the DNA is TGCAGCGTTAATGGGGGCCAAGGGGGGAATGAGCAGTTCTTC. Protein sequence: CSVNGGQGGNEQFF.

V and J are TRBV12-3 or TRBV12-4 and TRBJ2-7; TRBD1 matches at 10 bases. The CDR3 runs to 15 residues. V was pared by 5 bases and J by 3 bases, with 7 bases of the junction left unmatched. The CDR3 DNA reads as TGTGCCAGCAGTGACCGGGACAGGGGTTTCTACGAGCAGTACTTC. This translates into CASSDRDRGFYEQYF.

As for this clonotype: The junction does not match germline at one end; this may be a read error. CDR3 in amino acids: CASLKGAGVNVLTF. The CDR3 bases are TGTGCCAGCCTCAAAGGGGCTGGGGTCAACGTCCTGACTTTC. The genes are TRBV28 and TRBJ2-6; possible D gene TRBD1, 5 bases. The CDR3 consists of 14 residues. CDR1 is MDHEN and CDR2 is SYDVKM in the germline V gene.